What follows are 30 T cell receptor beta chains derived from one specimen sequenced in a study of T cell repertoires in cytomegalovirus infection. For these TCRs, the target antigens are not known. MiXCR, applied by TCRdb to the reads, yields one record per CDR3 protein. The data show about 920,000 distinct CDR3 sequences, approximately 32% seen once. The sample consisted of cultured CD8+ T cells from PBMCs, taken from culture after CMV antigen stimulation. Receptor source: a human donor in good health (CMV status not recorded). Some clones in this sample may be carry-over from other donors' samples.

The genes are TRBV7-2 and TRBJ2-5, with 9 bases lining up with TRBD1. After removal of 6 bases from V and 2 bases from J, the junction contained 7 bases not matched to a gene. There are 15 residues in the CDR3. Germline V gene sequence: CDR1 SGHTA, CDR2 FQGNSA. This chain's CDR3 is CASRPGTGYQETQYF. In DNA, the CDR3 is TGTGCCAGCAGACCCGGGACAGGGTATCAAGAGACCCAGTACTTC.

The chain carries TRBV27 and TRBJ2-3; the match to TRBD2 covers 8 bases. V shed 10 bases, J shed 4 bases, and the junction held 19 bases outside the gene matches. In germline, CDR1 is MNHEY, CDR2 SMNVEV (reference sequence). CDR3 length: 17 residues. The CDR3 DNA is TGTGCCAACAGACTACTAATGGCGGGGGGTGGCTCAGATACGCAGTATTTT. Protein sequence: CANRLLMAGGGSDTQYF.

This chain links TRBV4-3 with TRBJ1-1; 10 positions agree with TRBD1. V lost 0 bases and J lost 4; bases outside the gene matches: 14. Germline CDR1 and CDR2: LGHNA and YSLEER. CDR3 length: 19 residues. CDR3 region: CASSQDPSWTGGVSTEAFF. CDR3 nucleotide sequence: TGCGCCAGCAGCCAAGACCCCAGTTGGACAGGGGGGGTGAGCACTGAAGCTTTCTTT.

This clonotype was counted a few times. This chain joins TRBV27 and TRBJ2-7, with 7 bases fitting TRBD1. The trim removed 5 bases at V and 4 bases at J, leaving 8 bases unmatched. CDR1 is MNHEY and CDR2 is SMNVEV in the germline V gene (reference sequence). This CDR3 has 14 amino acids. CDR3 sequence: CASSPWDRRYEQYF. The CDR3 DNA sequence: TGTGCCAGCAGTCCCTGGGACAGACGATACGAGCAGTACTTC.

This clonotype was seen repeatedly, ten times or more. The chain employs TRBV7-2 and TRBJ2-2, with no clear D. The CDR3 has 11 residues. With 4 bases removed from V and 9 bases from J, the gap between germline ends came to 6 bases. The germline gives CDR1 SGHTA, CDR2 FQGNSA. The CDR3 here is CASSSGWELFF. The DNA of the CDR3 is TGTGCCAGCAGCTCGGGTTGGGAGCTGTTTTTT.

In this sample, this clonotype turned up once. The chain has TRBV20-1 and TRBJ2-1; 9 nucleotides align to TRBD2. The trim removed 2 bases at V and 7 bases at J, leaving 6 bases unmatched. CDR1 and CDR2 (germline): DFQATT, SNEGSKA (reference sequence). This CDR3 comprises 14 residues. CDR3 DNA sequence: TGCAGTGCTAGATGGGCGGGGGGGGCAAATGAGCAGTTCTTC. Amino acids: CSARWAGGANEQFF.

The chain carries TRBV27 and TRBJ1-5; possible D gene TRBD1, 5 bases. This CDR3 has 13 residues. Trimming pared 4 bases from V and 7 bases from J, leaving 11 bases between. Germline values: CDR1 MNHEY, CDR2 SMNVEV (reference sequence). This CDR3 is CASSYAQGQPQHF. CDR3 in DNA: TGTGCCAGCAGTTATGCGCAGGGCCAGCCCCAGCATTTT.

As regards this clonotype: A much larger clone lies a single base off, so this may be a read error. The gene calls are TRBV6-1 and TRBJ1-5; D not resolved. CDR3 length equals 18 residues. Deletions cut 1 base from V and 7 bases from J, with 23 bases between. Germline loops: CDR1 MNHNS, CDR2 SASEGT. CDR3 loop: CASSEGTSQRIWGQPQHF. For the CDR3, the DNA is TGTGCCAGCAGTGAAGGGACCAGCCAACGGATCTGGGGACAGCCCCAGCATTTT.

This clonotype has a handful of counts. The J gene is TRBJ2-1, the V gene TRBV12-3 or TRBV12-4; D remains unclear. This CDR3 comprises 13 residues. V lost 5 bases and J 9 bases, leaving 14 bases between the germline ends. The CDR3 coding sequence is TGTGCCAGCAGTCCCACGGCGCGACCTGAGCAGTTCTTC. This encodes CASSPTARPEQFF.

The chain recombines TRBV24-1 with TRBJ2-1; D gene ambiguous. The CDR3 runs to 13 residues. Trimming pared 0 bases from V and 5 bases from J, leaving 4 bases between. Germline CDR1 is KGHDR and CDR2 is SFDVKD. As DNA, the CDR3 is TGTGCCACCAGTGATTTGGAGCACAATGAGCAGTTCTTC. Translated: CATSDLEHNEQFF.

V gene TRBV4-1 combines with J gene TRBJ2-2; the match to TRBD2 covers 8 bases. This CDR3 contains 16 residues. The J segment lost 10 bases and the V segment lost 4 bases, leaving 14 bases of the junction unmatched. CDR1 and CDR2 (germline): MGHRA, YSYEKL. The CDR3 loop is CASSPLGGARGEELFF. The CDR3 bases are TGCGCCAGCAGCCCCCTCGGGGGGGCCAGGGGCGAGGAGCTGTTTTTT.

Regarding this clonotype: The junction and the germline gene differ at one end; a read error may be behind it. The chain uses TRBV7-6 and TRBJ2-1; D assignment may be TRBD1 or TRBD2 (5 bases each). This CDR3 has 16 amino acids. Germline lookup yields CDR1 SGHVS and CDR2 FNYEAQ. The CDR3 DNA sequence: TGTGTCAGCAGCCCGGATAGTCGGGGCGGGTACAATGAGCAGTTCTTC. This codes for CVSSPDSRGGYNEQFF.

Ten or more counts support this clonotype. CDR3 DNA: TGTGCCAGCAGCCCCTCGGGCCGGACTGAAGCTTTCTTT. This translates into CASSPSGRTEAFF. The chain couples TRBV7-6 to TRBJ1-1; D is ambiguous. The ends were cut back, 5 bases at V and 5 bases at J, with 12 bases in the middle. Germline assignment: CDR1 SGHVS and CDR2 FNYEAQ. The CDR3 runs 13 residues.

This clonotype turned up a few times. This chain uses TRBV5-6 with TRBJ2-2; 8 bases are shared with TRBD1. This CDR3 is 15 amino acids long. Germline loops: CDR1 SGHDT, CDR2 YYEEEE. Trimming at V came to 3 bases and at J to 1 base, leaving 2 bases not matched to a gene. CDR3 sequence reads: CASSWGTGNTGELFF. The CDR3 nucleotides read TGTGCCAGCAGCTGGGGGACAGGGAACACCGGGGAGCTGTTTTTT.

The chain has TRBV29-1 and TRBJ1-3; a possible D gene is TRBD1 (5 bases). The CDR3 length is 14 residues. Trimming left V 0 bases short and J 3 bases short, with 9 bases between. Germline assignment: CDR1 SQVTM and CDR2 ANQGSEA. The CDR3 protein is CSVEEPGYGNTIYF. CDR3 sequence (DNA): TGCAGCGTTGAAGAGCCAGGGTATGGAAACACCATATATTTT.

The rearrangement uses TRBV6-6 and TRBJ1-2; 9 bases map to TRBD1. The J segment lost 8 bases and the V segment lost 4 bases, leaving 11 bases of the junction unmatched. The CDR3 consists of 15 residues. Germline V lookup: CDR1 MNHNY, CDR2 SVGAGI (reference sequence). CDR3 sequence reads: CASSSDRGNLSGYTF. The DNA of the CDR3 is TGTGCCAGCAGTTCGGACAGGGGCAATCTTTCCGGCTACACCTTC.

This clonotype occurred many times. The chain is built from TRBV7-6 and TRBJ2-5; D tentatively fits TRBD1 or TRBD2 (5 bases each). The CDR3 has 14 amino acids. Germline V gene data show CDR1 as SGHVS and CDR2 as FNYEAQ. The germline V and J ends were trimmed by 7 bases and 1 base, with 13 bases remaining between them. This chain's CDR3 is CASTKGSSQETQYF. DNA for the CDR3: TGTGCCAGCACCAAGGGGAGCAGCCAAGAGACCCAGTACTTC.

This clonotype was observed a handful of times. The rearrangement uses TRBV12-3 or TRBV12-4 and TRBJ1-1; possible D gene TRBD1, 5 bases. This CDR3 comprises 12 residues. The V end lost 8 bases, the J end lost 6 bases, and 13 bases lay between the germline ends. In DNA, the CDR3 is TGTGCCAGCGCTTGGGAGGGACCTGAAGCTTTCTTT. This gives the protein CASAWEGPEAFF.

This chain joins TRBV12-3 or TRBV12-4 and TRBJ2-5; 8 positions match TRBD1. The CDR3 has 14 amino acids. With 6 bases clipped from V and 4 bases from J, the junction kept 7 bases outside the gene matches. The chain's CDR3 is CASSGGQGRETQYF. The CDR3 region has the DNA TGTGCCAGCAGCGGCGGACAGGGTCGAGAGACCCAGTACTTC.

The chain carries TRBV4-2 and TRBJ2-3, with D perhaps given as TRBD1 or TRBD2 (5 bases each). The CDR3 runs 20 residues. The V gene's germline CDR1 is LGHNA and CDR2 YNFKEQ. The germline V and J ends were trimmed by 3 bases and 0 bases, with 25 bases remaining between them. The CDR3 bases are TGTGCCAGCAGCCAGGGTCCGGCAGCGTCAGTGGGACGGAGCACAGATACGCAGTATTTT. Its translation is CASSQGPAASVGRSTDTQYF.

This clonotype was seen more than once but under ten times. The rearrangement joins TRBV6-5 to TRBJ1-5; D gene uncertain. CDR1 MNHEY and CDR2 SVGAGI come from the germline V gene. The length of the CDR3 is 13 residues. Trimming took 6 bases from V and 5 from J, leaving 11 bases between them. The CDR3 spells CASSPGRYQPQHF. The CDR3 DNA follows: TGTGCCAGCAGCCCCGGAAGGTATCAGCCCCAGCATTTT.

The table lists this clonotype with many counts. The chain recombines TRBV7-6 with TRBJ1-1; possible D gene TRBD1, 5 bases. This CDR3 is built from 16 residues. V was clipped by 1 base and J by 2 bases, with 14 bases between them. Germline CDR1 reads SGHVS; CDR2 reads FNYEAQ. The CDR3, as DNA: TGTGCCAGCAGCTTAGATCATCTCGGGGGAAACACTGAAGCTTTCTTT. It specifies CASSLDHLGGNTEAFF.

The table lists this clonotype with a few counts. The chain links TRBV12-5 to TRBJ1-4; TRBD1 might be the D (5 bases). V was pared by 6 bases and J by 3 bases, with 14 bases between. This CDR3 has 15 residues. CDR1 and CDR2 (germline): LGHNT, FRNRAP. CDR3 DNA: TGTGCTAGTGGCACGGGACGGATTTCTAATGAAAAACTGTTTTTT. Translating gives CASGTGRISNEKLFF.

The chain recombines TRBV13 with TRBJ2-1; 10 nucleotides match TRBD2. The CDR3 contains 16 residues. Germline V gene data show CDR1 as PRHDT and CDR2 as FYEKMQ (reference sequence). With 0 bases clipped from V and 6 bases from J, the junction kept 5 bases outside the gene matches. The CDR3 reads CASSLGLLAGVNEQFF. CDR3 nucleotides: TGTGCCAGCAGCTTAGGCCTCCTAGCGGGGGTCAATGAGCAGTTCTTC.

The V call is TRBV19, the J call TRBJ2-5, with 13 bases aligning to TRBD2. CDR1 is LNHDA and CDR2 is SQIVND in the germline V gene (reference sequence). V dropped 3 bases and J dropped 4; count of bases not matched to a gene: 8. This CDR3 is 17 amino acids long. CDR3 sequence (DNA): TGTGCCAGTAGTATCACTAGCGGGGGGGCGATGGCAGAGACCCAGTACTTC. Protein product: CASSITSGGAMAETQYF.

V is TRBV5-4 and J is TRBJ2-7; TRBD1 is a possible D gene (5 bases). V gave up 5 bases and J gave up 2 bases, with 17 bases separating them. Looked up from germline, CDR1 is SGHNT and CDR2 is YYREEE (reference sequence). The CDR3 totals 15 residues. The CDR3 loop is CASSPLGVRPYEQYF. The CDR3, as DNA: TGTGCCAGCAGTCCCCTAGGGGTCCGGCCCTACGAGCAGTACTTC. The variable domain in full, with the rest retrieved from reference TRBV5-4 and TRBJ2-7, is ETGVTQSPTHLIKTRGQQVTLRCSSQSGHNTVSWYQQALGQGPQFIFQYYREEENGRGNFPPRFSGLQFPNYSSELNVNALELDDSALYLCASSPLGVRPYEQYFGPGTRLTVT.

This clonotype was seen only a few times. The chain carries TRBV6-2 or TRBV6-3 and TRBJ2-2; 11 positions agree with TRBD2. This CDR3 spans 15 amino acids. The germline gives CDR1 MNHEY, CDR2 SVGEGT. With 3 bases clipped from V and 7 bases from J, the junction kept 4 bases outside the gene matches. Here the CDR3 reads CASSYSGGADGELFF. The CDR3 nucleotides read TGTGCCAGCAGTTATAGCGGGGGGGCCGACGGGGAGCTGTTTTTT.

J is TRBJ2-7 and V is TRBV12-3 or TRBV12-4, with D possibly called TRBD1 or TRBD2 (6 bases each). The CDR3 is 13 residues long. V lost 5 bases to trimming and J lost 2 bases, with 10 bases between them. The chain's CDR3 is CASSPRGPYEQYV. The DNA for the CDR3 is TGTGCCAGCAGTCCCCGGGGGCCCTACGAGCAGTACGTC.

This clonotype was counted a few times. CDR3 protein: CASSLRNRDNTEAFF. In DNA form, the CDR3 reads TGTGCCAGCAGCTTAAGGAACAGAGACAACACTGAAGCTTTCTTT. This sequence joins TRBV7-6 and TRBJ1-1; D gene unclear. There are 15 residues in the CDR3. Trimming removed 2 bases at V and 2 bases at J, with 12 bases between. The germline V gene encodes CDR1 SGHVS and CDR2 FNYEAQ. The full variable domain, its missing parts supplied by reference TRBV7-6 and TRBJ1-1, is GAGVSQSPRYKVTKRGQDVALRCDPISGHVSLYWYRQALGQGPEFLTYFNYEAQQDKSGLPNDRFSAERPEGSISTLTIQRTEQRDSAMYRCASSLRNRDNTEAFFGQGTRLTVV.

This clonotype was recorded at least ten times. The chain joins TRBV11-1 to TRBJ2-3, with 9 bases matching TRBD2. The germline V gene has CDR1 SGHAT and CDR2 FQDESV (reference sequence). The trim removed 4 bases at V and 4 bases at J, leaving 9 bases unmatched. The CDR3 contains 16 residues. The CDR3 is CASSSRGGGVADTQYF. CDR3 coding DNA: TGTGCCAGCAGCTCTCGGGGCGGGGGGGTCGCAGATACGCAGTATTTT. The full variable domain, in which reference TRBV11-1 and TRBJ2-3 provide the parts outside the CDR3, is EAEVAQSPRYKITEKSQAVAFWCDPISGHATLYWYRQILGQGPELLVQFQDESVVDDSQLPKDRFSAERLKGVDSTLKIQPAELGDSAMYLCASSSRGGGVADTQYFGPGTRLTVL.